These 21 T cell receptor beta chains share one sample of origin, sequenced in a study of T cell repertoires in aging, cancer and after chemotherapy. Amplification of TCR beta used genomic DNA extracted from peripheral blood. TRB rearrangements spanning V, D and J were amplified using mixed TRB-A/B primers. Each CDR3 protein is one row after TCRdb ran MiXCR on the multiplex PCR reads. The sample has around 9,200 distinct CDR3 sequences, around 34% seen once. Sequencing was performed on blood. The receptors come from a human donor in good health. The donor label of this sample is uncertain.

This clonotype was observed a handful of times. This chain links TRBV19 with TRBJ2-7, with no clear D. The V gene lost 2 bases and the J gene lost 5 bases, with 16 bases spanning the gap. Germline CDR1 is LNHDA and CDR2 is SQIVND (reference sequence). The CDR3 loop spans 15 amino acids. The CDR3 DNA is TGTGCCAGTAGTATAACCCCGGACCAAAGGAACGAGCAGTACTTC. Translated: CASSITPDQRNEQYF.

The chain has TRBV5-4 and TRBJ1-2; D gene unclear. V dropped 0 bases and J dropped 9 bases, with 9 bases sitting between them. Looked up from germline, CDR1 is SGHNT and CDR2 is YYREEE (reference sequence). The CDR3 length is 12 residues. CDR3 in amino acids: CASSLEETSYTF. In nucleotides, the CDR3 is TGTGCCAGCAGCTTGGAAGAGACAAGCTACACCTTC.

This chain joins TRBV20-1 and TRBJ1-2; no reliable D call. The CDR3 runs to 12 residues. V lost 3 bases and J 0 bases, leaving 5 bases between the germline ends. CDR1 and CDR2 (germline): DFQATT, SNEGSKA (reference sequence). CDR3 nucleotides: TGCAGTGCTAGCGCCGCTAACTATGGCTACACCTTC. It translates to CSASAANYGYTF.

The chain joins TRBV10-3 to TRBJ1-2, with 9 bases lining up with TRBD1. This CDR3 has 16 amino acids. CDR1 ENHRY and CDR2 SYGVKD come from the germline V gene. With 10 bases clipped from V and 6 bases from J, the junction kept 18 bases outside the gene matches. Here the CDR3 DNA reads TGTGCCACCAGACCCGGGACAGGGACGAATTGGGATGGCTACACCTTC. The encoded protein is CATRPGTGTNWDGYTF.

This clonotype was observed a single time. The chain recombines TRBV5-4 with TRBJ1-6; D gene unclear. The ends were cut back, 4 bases at V and 0 bases at J, with 11 bases in the middle. CDR1 is SGHNT, CDR2 YYREEE, per germline (reference sequence). The CDR3 runs to 16 residues. This chain's CDR3 is CASSPDASSYNSPLHF. The CDR3 nucleotides read TGTGCCAGCAGCCCCGACGCAAGCTCCTATAATTCACCCCTCCACTTT.

The chain carries TRBV18 and TRBJ1-2; possibly TRBD1 for D (5 bases). Trimming stripped 6 bases from V and 5 bases from J, with 10 bases between. CDR3 length: 12 amino acids. Germline V gene sequence: CDR1 KGHSH, CDR2 LQKENI. The CDR3 bases are TGTGCCAGCTCCCCAGAGGGGTATGGCTACACCTTC. This translates into CASSPEGYGYTF.

This clonotype is categorized as medium-sized. This chain uses TRBV12-3 or TRBV12-4 with TRBJ2-2; D might be TRBD1 (6 bases). CDR3 length: 15 amino acids. V was clipped by 0 bases and J by 1 base, with 6 bases between them. The CDR3 reads CASSLARGNTGELFF. The CDR3 nucleotides are TGTGCCAGCAGTTTAGCCAGGGGGAACACCGGGGAGCTGTTTTTT.

The genes are TRBV5-1 and TRBJ1-2; D might be TRBD1 (6 bases). The CDR3 spans 16 residues. Looked up from germline, CDR1 is SGHRS and CDR2 is YFSETQ. V lost 3 bases, J lost 0 bases, and 15 bases lay in between. Here the CDR3 reads CASSWGHPGANYGYTF. CDR3 coding DNA: TGCGCCAGCAGCTGGGGACACCCGGGGGCTAACTATGGCTACACCTTC.

This clonotype was seen a handful of times. The chain combines TRBV11-2 with TRBJ2-5, with D uncertain. The CDR3 loop spans 12 amino acids. Per germline, CDR1 SGHAT and CDR2 FQNNGV. Trimming left V 2 bases short and J 5 bases short, with 6 bases between. The DNA for the CDR3 is TGTGCCAGCAGCTTATTTCGGGAGACCCAGTACTTC. Encoded protein: CASSLFRETQYF.

For the CDR3, the DNA is TGTGCCAGCAGCACCGCTAGCGGGGACACAGATACGCAGTATTTT. Amino acids: CASSTASGDTDTQYF. V and J are TRBV5-4 and TRBJ2-3, with TRBD2 matching over 9 bases. V was pared by 4 bases and J by 2 bases, with 5 bases of the junction left unmatched. The length of the CDR3 is 15 residues. Germline CDR1 is SGHNT and CDR2 is YYREEE (reference sequence).

The chain couples TRBV6-4 to TRBJ2-3; 10 bases agree with TRBD2. This CDR3 contains 15 residues. Germline V CDR1 and CDR2: MRHNA, SNTAGT. J was trimmed by 4 bases and V by 5 bases; bases with no gene match: 6. The CDR3 is CASSTSGDSADTQYF. The DNA for the CDR3 is TGTGCCAGCAGTACTAGCGGGGATAGCGCAGATACGCAGTATTTT.

The chain employs TRBV5-4 and TRBJ2-1; TRBD1 aligns across 9 bases. CDR3 length equals 16 residues. Germline V gene sequence: CDR1 SGHNT, CDR2 YYREEE (reference sequence). Unmatched junction bases numbered 5, after V lost 4 bases and J lost 0 bases. The CDR3: CASSHGTGHSYNEQFF. CDR3 bases: TGTGCCAGCAGCCATGGGACAGGGCACTCCTACAATGAGCAGTTCTTC.

In its sample, this clonotype is medium-sized. The gene calls are TRBV6-5 and TRBJ2-1, with 9 bases identical to TRBD2. From germline, CDR1 is MNHEY and CDR2 SVGAGI. With V trimmed by 0 bases and J by 9 bases, 6 bases remained unmatched. The CDR3 sequence is 15 residues long. The CDR3 reads CASSYSGRGGSEQFF. The DNA of the CDR3 is TGTGCCAGCAGTTACTCGGGGCGGGGGGGCAGTGAGCAGTTCTTC.

The chain combines TRBV5-1 with TRBJ2-5, with a possible D match to TRBD2 (6 bases). CDR1 is SGHRS and CDR2 is YFSETQ in the germline V gene. The CDR3 consists of 15 residues. V was shortened by 2 bases and J by 0 bases, with 11 bases between the two germline ends. This CDR3 reads CASSFAGYHQETQYF. DNA of the CDR3: TGCGCCAGCAGCTTTGCGGGGTACCACCAAGAGACCCAGTACTTC.

Within the sample, this clonotype is medium-sized. V and J are TRBV30 and TRBJ2-2; TRBD1 might be the D (6 bases). The CDR3 sequence is 13 residues long. Germline CDR1 GTSNPN, CDR2 SVGIG (reference sequence). V was pared by 4 bases and J by 11 bases, with 17 bases between. The CDR3 coding sequence is TGTGCCTGGATGGGGCAGGGGCGTCGAGAGCTGTTTTTT. Translation gives CAWMGQGRRELFF.

Comments on this clonotype: Given a much more abundant clone one base away, this may be a read error. The V gene is TRBV18, the J gene TRBJ2-5; D might be TRBD1 (6 bases). Per germline, CDR1 KGHSH and CDR2 LQKENI. The CDR3 is 15 amino acids. The germline V and J ends were trimmed by 4 bases and 11 bases, with 23 bases remaining between them. The CDR3 nucleotides are TGTGCCAGCTCACATCAGGGGAACTCCTACAATGAGCAGTACTTC. Encoded protein: CASSHQGNSYNEQYF.

The chain links TRBV5-5 to TRBJ1-3, with 7 positions matching TRBD1. Per germline, CDR1 SGHKS and CDR2 YYEKEE (reference sequence). J gave up 0 bases and V 4 bases, and 4 bases lay outside the gene matches. This CDR3 has 15 amino acids. CDR3 bases: TGTGCCAGCAGCCCCCGGACAGGCTCTGGAAACACCATATATTTT. Translating it yields CASSPRTGSGNTIYF.

The gene calls are TRBV6-1 and TRBJ2-1; TRBD2 matches at 9 bases. CDR1 and CDR2 from the germline V gene are MNHNS and SASEGT. There are 18 residues in the CDR3. V was clipped by 3 bases and J by 2 bases; unmatched bases: 11. The CDR3 region is CASSDLCQRGDPYNEQFF. Here the CDR3 DNA reads TGTGCCAGCAGTGACTTGTGCCAGCGGGGGGACCCCTACAATGAGCAGTTCTTC.

The chain carries TRBV27 and TRBJ1-6, with TRBD1 as a possible D gene (5 bases). This CDR3 region has 20 residues. V dropped 8 bases and J dropped 6 bases, with 32 bases sitting between them. Germline V gene lookup returns CDR1 MNHEY and CDR2 SMNVEV (reference sequence). CDR3 in amino acids: CASRTNGGIQSDGRNSPLHF. The CDR3, as DNA: TGTGCCAGCCGAACAAACGGGGGGATACAATCCGACGGGCGTAATTCACCCCTCCACTTT.

This clonotype appeared a few times. The chain is built from TRBV6-5 and TRBJ2-3, with D unresolved. V lost 4 bases and J 1 base, leaving 18 bases between the germline ends. Germline lookup yields CDR1 MNHEY and CDR2 SVGAGI. This CDR3 comprises 17 residues. The CDR3 nucleotides are TGTGCCAGCAGTTCGGAGATATCCCTTTATGGCACAGATACGCAGTATTTT. It codes for CASSSEISLYGTDTQYF.

CDR3 nucleotides: TGTGCCAGCAGCCGGGGGGCCGGGGAGCTGTTTTTT. Amino acid sequence: CASSRGAGELFF. The chain is built from TRBV7-9 and TRBJ2-2; 7 nucleotides agree with TRBD2. Germline V lookup: CDR1 SEHNR, CDR2 FQNEAQ (reference sequence). With 5 bases clipped from V and 6 bases from J, the junction kept 0 bases outside the gene matches. CDR3 length: 12 amino acids.